This TCR beta chain was sequenced during a study of T cell changes during pregnancy in multiple sclerosis. V shed 4 bases, J shed 4 bases, and the junction held 3 bases outside the gene matches. Germline CDR1 is MRHNA and CDR2 is SNTAGT. This CDR3 is 14 amino acids long. This clone was seen only a few times. TCRdb's table, derived via immunoSEQ multiplex PCR, lists solely in-frame clones and lacks some. The repertoire consists of tens of thousands of clones, with approximately 91% occurring once and the leading ten covering roughly 1.1%. The source of this sequence is a female donor in good health, enrolled as a control in a pregnancy study. The sequencing here drew on peripheral blood, taken after pregnancy. The rearrangement links TRBV6-4 to TRBJ2-3; 9 bases are a match to TRBD2. The CDR3: CASSAAGGPDTQYF. CDR3 sequence (DNA): TGTGCCAGCAGTGCTGCGGGGGGGCCAGATACGCAGTATTTT.